A single sample gave rise to the 26 T cell receptor beta chains below, sequenced in a study of cytomegalovirus exposure and HLA in healthy donors (TCRdb year 2017). Receptor amplification or capture employed the immunoSEQ multiplex PCR assay. A mixture of 60 forward primers for TCR Vbeta segments and 13 reverse primers for TCR Jbeta segments was used in the multiplex PCR. TCRdb obtained this table from immuneACCESS and retained in-frame rearrangements with V and J assigned. These tables miss some clones; where compared with another copy, unresolved V genes account for less than half of the shortfall, and the remainder is unexplained. This sample is represented by some 87,000 clones; under 85% of them were singletons. The ten top clones hold around a fifth of the sample. Source material: PBMCs. These receptors were collected from a woman aged 40-49 years in good health and CMV-seropositive.

This chain connects TRBV11-1 to TRBJ1-1; perhaps TRBD1 as D (6 bases). CDR3 length equals 13 residues. The germline gives CDR1 SGHAT, CDR2 FQDESV (reference sequence). Deletions cut 7 bases from V and 7 bases from J, with 16 bases between. CDR3 DNA sequence: TGTGCCAGCACACTACAGGGAGGGTTTGAAGCTTTCTTT. Its protein is CASTLQGGFEAFF. Based on the CDR3 plus reference TRBV11-1 and TRBJ1-1, the full variable domain is EAEVAQSPRYKITEKSQAVAFWCDPISGHATLYWYRQILGQGPELLVQFQDESVVDDSQLPKDRFSAERLKGVDSTLKIQPAELGDSAMYLCASTLQGGFEAFFGQGTRLTVV.

The V call is TRBV18, the J call TRBJ1-1; D not certain. With 0 bases removed from V and 0 bases from J, the gap between germline ends came to 8 bases. There are 15 residues in the CDR3. CDR1 is KGHSH, CDR2 LQKENI, per germline. The CDR3 here is CASSPPESMNTEAFF. CDR3 bases: TGTGCCAGCTCACCACCGGAGAGTATGAACACTGAAGCTTTCTTT.

V gene TRBV6-1 combines with J gene TRBJ1-5; tentatively, D is TRBD1 (5 bases). CDR3 length equals 14 residues. Trimming pared 6 bases from V and 0 bases from J, leaving 9 bases between. Germline values: CDR1 MNHNS, CDR2 SASEGT. This chain's CDR3 is CASRQDLSNQPQHF. DNA of the CDR3: TGTGCCAGCAGACAGGACCTTAGCAATCAGCCCCAGCATTTT.

The V call is TRBV10-3, the J call TRBJ2-3, with TRBD1 as a possible D gene (6 bases). Per the germline V gene, CDR1 is ENHRY and CDR2 is SYGVKD. CDR3 size: 14 residues. V was trimmed by 2 bases and J by 0 bases, leaving 6 bases between them. CDR3 sequence reads: CAISEDRSTDTQYF. The CDR3 nucleotides read TGTGCCATCAGTGAGGACAGGAGCACAGATACGCAGTATTTT.

The rearrangement joins TRBV9 to TRBJ2-2; D unclear. The germline CDR1 and CDR2 sequences are SGDLS and YYNGEE. The V end was cut by 0 bases, the J end by 7 bases, with 10 bases between. The CDR3 covers 14 residues. The CDR3 protein is CASSVGGSGGELFF. CDR3 sequence (DNA): TGTGCCAGCAGCGTAGGAGGATCTGGCGGGGAGCTGTTTTTT.

The CDR3 nucleotides read TGTGCCAGCAGTTTTAGGGGGCTAGGTCAGCCCCAGCATTTT. It specifies CASSFRGLGQPQHF. The rearrangement uses TRBV27 and TRBJ1-5, with 7 nucleotides matching TRBD1. The germline CDR1 and CDR2 sequences are MNHEY and SMNVEV (reference sequence). V was pared by 3 bases and J by 6 bases, with 5 bases of the junction left unmatched. The length of the CDR3 is 14 residues.

The chain has TRBV2 and TRBJ2-5; the D gene is possibly TRBD1 (6 bases). The germline gives CDR1 SNHLY, CDR2 FYNNEI. V was pared by 4 bases and J by 6 bases, with 15 bases between. The CDR3 sequence is 14 residues long. The CDR3 bases are TGTGCCAGCAGTGTGGCAGCCCAGGGGCAGACCCAGTACTTC. Encoded protein: CASSVAAQGQTQYF.

This clone was picked up a small number of times. This chain connects TRBV7-8 to TRBJ2-6, with a tentative D call TRBD1 (5 bases). The germline gives CDR1 SGHVS, CDR2 FQNEAQ. Trimming cost V 4 bases and J 0 bases, with 16 bases left between them. The CDR3 consists of 18 residues. Here the CDR3 reads CASSSRQLWPSGANVLTF. The CDR3 bases are TGTGCCAGCAGCTCCCGACAGTTGTGGCCCTCTGGGGCCAACGTCCTGACTTTC.

J is TRBJ2-7 and V is TRBV30; tentatively, D is TRBD1 (5 bases). CDR3 length equals 14 residues. The V end was cut by 3 bases, the J end by 2 bases, with 14 bases between. From germline, CDR1 is GTSNPN and CDR2 SVGIG (reference sequence). The CDR3 DNA sequence: TGTGCCTGGAGCAGGAAGACAGTACCCTACGAGCAGTACTTC. Amino acid sequence: CAWSRKTVPYEQYF.

This chain joins TRBV6-5 and TRBJ2-1; 9 nucleotides align to TRBD2. This CDR3 contains 15 residues. V lost 5 bases and J lost 8; bases outside the gene matches: 10. Germline V gives CDR1 MNHEY, CDR2 SVGAGI. CDR3 nucleotides: TGTGCCAGCAGTCCCGCGGGGGGGCCCCGGGATGAGCAGTTCTTC. It yields the protein CASSPAGGPRDEQFF.

The gene calls are TRBV5-6 and TRBJ1-1; D is possibly TRBD1 (5 bases). Germline V gene data show CDR1 as SGHDT and CDR2 as YYEEEE. The V end lost 0 bases, the J end lost 10 bases, and 13 bases lay between the germline ends. The CDR3 runs to 13 residues. CDR3 region: CASSLVVGEAAFF. In DNA form, the CDR3 reads TGTGCCAGCAGCTTGGTAGTAGGGGAGGCAGCTTTCTTT.

This clone was seen just once. The chain carries TRBV5-1 and TRBJ2-7, with D tentatively TRBD2 (6 bases). Between the trimmed V and J ends, which lost 9 bases and 4 bases, there was a span of 20 bases. This CDR3 contains 14 residues. CDR1 SGHRS and CDR2 YFSETQ come from the germline V gene. The CDR3: CATSPGVLRYEQYF. The CDR3 DNA follows: TGCGCCACCTCGCCGGGGGTCCTGAGGTACGAGCAGTACTTC.

The genes are TRBV6-5 and TRBJ2-2; 8 bases line up with TRBD2. Germline-derived CDR1 and CDR2 are MNHEY and SVGAGI. The CDR3 is 14 amino acids. The trim removed 7 bases at V and 5 bases at J, leaving 6 bases unmatched. The CDR3 DNA follows: TGTGCCAGCACCAAGCGGGGGAATACCGGGGAGCTGTTTTTT. Amino acid sequence: CASTKRGNTGELFF.

V gene TRBV4-1 combines with J gene TRBJ2-2; D not certain. Germline CDR1 reads MGHRA; CDR2 reads YSYEKL. Trimming took 1 base from V and 11 from J, leaving 8 bases between them. The CDR3 consists of 12 residues. CDR3 DNA: TGCGCCAGCAGCCAAGGGGCGAACGAGCTGTTTTTT. The encoded protein is CASSQGANELFF.

The chain has TRBV7-6 and TRBJ2-5; 13 bases are shared with TRBD2. The CDR3 is 20 amino acids. V lost 5 bases and J lost 2; bases outside the gene matches: 17. The germline V gene has CDR1 SGHVS and CDR2 FNYEAQ. The chain's CDR3 is CASSRGGGTSGNSWQETQYF. DNA of the CDR3: TGTGCCAGCAGCCGGGGGGGCGGGACTAGCGGGAATTCGTGGCAAGAGACCCAGTACTTC.

This clone was counted a single time. The rearrangement uses TRBV9 and TRBJ2-3; TRBD2 might be the D (6 bases). Germline CDR1 is SGDLS and CDR2 is YYNGEE. This CDR3 comprises 19 residues. V lost 3 bases to trimming and J lost 0 bases, with 23 bases between them. The DNA for the CDR3 is TGTGCCAGCAGCGCCCCGTTGAAGGGACTCCCGGCCAGCACAGATACGCAGTATTTT. This gives the protein CASSAPLKGLPASTDTQYF.

The rearrangement joins TRBV5-1 to TRBJ2-7, with 7 bases aligning to TRBD2. CDR1 and CDR2 (germline): SGHRS, YFSETQ. The CDR3 runs to 15 residues. J was trimmed by 1 base and V by 1 base; bases with no gene match: 5. The CDR3 region is CASSLTGEGSYEQYF. Written as DNA, the CDR3 is TGCGCCAGCAGCTTGACGGGGGAGGGTTCCTACGAGCAGTACTTC.

The CDR3 sequence: CAWSAGGPGELFF. As DNA, the CDR3 is TGTGCCTGGAGTGCAGGGGGCCCCGGGGAGCTGTTTTTT. The chain joins TRBV30 to TRBJ2-2; 8 bases are shared with TRBD1. Per the germline V gene, CDR1 is GTSNPN and CDR2 is SVGIG (reference sequence). The J segment lost 6 bases and the V segment lost 1 base, leaving 1 base of the junction unmatched. There are 13 residues in the CDR3. Using reference TRBV30 and TRBJ2-2 for the parts outside the CDR3, the full variable domain is SQTIHQWPATLVQPVGSPLSLECTVEGTSNPNLYWYRQAAGRGLQLLFYSVGIGQISSEVPQNLSASRPQDRQFILSSKKLLLSDSGFYLCAWSAGGPGELFFGEGSRLTVL.

This clone has just one count. The chain is built from TRBV2 and TRBJ2-2; D is unresolved. The CDR3 contains 16 residues. With 2 bases removed from V and 4 bases from J, the gap between germline ends came to 14 bases. Per germline, CDR1 SNHLY and CDR2 FYNNEI. The CDR3 bases are TGTGCCAGCAGTGAATTTGTAACAGTTAGCACCGGGGAGCTGTTTTTT. Its protein is CASSEFVTVSTGELFF.

The V call is TRBV5-4, the J call TRBJ2-3; D remains unclear. Germline lookup yields CDR1 SGHNT and CDR2 YYREEE (reference sequence). The length of the CDR3 is 13 residues. Trimming removed 4 bases from V and 2 bases from J, with 8 bases in between. As DNA, the CDR3 is TGTGCCAGCAGCGTGTACAACACAGATACGCAGTATTTT. Encoded protein: CASSVYNTDTQYF.

The chain links TRBV6-5 to TRBJ2-7, with 10 bases aligning to TRBD1. V shed 5 bases, J shed 4 bases, and the junction held 5 bases outside the gene matches. Looked up from germline, CDR1 is MNHEY and CDR2 is SVGAGI. This CDR3 region has 14 residues. CDR3: CASSRADRGYEQYF. As DNA, the CDR3 is TGTGCCAGCAGTCGAGCGGACAGGGGGTACGAGCAGTACTTC.

The gene calls are TRBV18 and TRBJ1-5, with 7 bases that match TRBD1. The CDR3 extends over 15 amino acids. Germline CDR1 and CDR2: KGHSH and LQKENI. Losses at the gene ends were 3 bases for V and 6 bases for J; bases not matched to a gene: 8. CDR3 amino acids: CASSPNQGVGQPQHF. DNA for the CDR3: TGTGCCAGCTCACCTAATCAGGGGGTAGGTCAGCCCCAGCATTTT. The full variable domain, its missing parts supplied by reference TRBV18 and TRBJ1-5, is NAGVMQNPRHLVRRRGQEARLRCSPMKGHSHVYWYRQLPEEGLKFMVYLQKENIIDESGMPKERFSAEFPKEGPSILRIQQVVRGDSAAYFCASSPNQGVGQPQHFGDGTRLSIL.

V gene TRBV4-1 combines with J gene TRBJ2-7; TRBD2 matches 9 bases. V gave up 1 base and J gave up 3 bases; unmatched junction bases: 4. Germline V gene data show CDR1 as MGHRA and CDR2 as YSYEKL. The CDR3 is made up of 15 amino acids. CDR3 bases: TGCGCCAGCAGCCAAGTTAGCGGGGGTTTCTACGAGCAGTACTTC. It encodes CASSQVSGGFYEQYF.

The chain has TRBV30 and TRBJ2-3; a weak D match, TRBD2 (5 bases). CDR3 length: 15 residues. The germline V gene encodes CDR1 GTSNPN and CDR2 SVGIG (reference sequence). Trimming took 3 bases from V and 7 from J, leaving 20 bases between them. CDR3 in DNA: TGTGCCTGGAGACCCAGGACTTCCCAGCTACATACGCAGTATTTT. It translates to CAWRPRTSQLHTQYF.

The rearrangement links TRBV6-5 to TRBJ2-7; D gene unclear. V lost 2 bases and J lost 6, with 11 bases in between. The CDR3 is 13 amino acids. CDR1 MNHEY and CDR2 SVGAGI come from the germline V gene. CDR3: CASSYANSGEQYF. As DNA, the CDR3 is TGTGCCAGCAGTTACGCGAACAGTGGCGAGCAGTACTTC.

This rearrangement joins TRBV10-3 to TRBJ1-2; 7 positions agree with TRBD1. Trimming at V came to 8 bases and at J to 2 bases, leaving 8 bases not matched to a gene. This CDR3 is 14 amino acids long. Germline CDR1 and CDR2: ENHRY and SYGVKD. CDR3 coding DNA: TGTGCCATCCATACCGGGACAGTGAACTATGGCTACACCTTC. Protein: CAIHTGTVNYGYTF.